These 20 T cell receptor beta chains were all obtained from the same sample, sequenced in a study of T cell responses to AZD1222 COVID-19 vaccine. The protocol was immunoSEQ multiplex PCR, while the TCRdb copy is restricted to in-frame clones and leaves out a portion. The sample includes about 88,000 clones, 85% to 90% of them seen just once. The sample consisted of peripheral blood, taken on day 0 of AZD1222 vaccination. The receptors originated from an adult in good health.

The chain employs TRBV5-6 and TRBJ1-3; D is uncertain. Germline lookup yields CDR1 SGHDT and CDR2 YYEEEE. The CDR3 covers 14 residues. V gave up 2 bases and J gave up 1 base, with 7 bases separating them. The CDR3 sequence is CASSLPASGNTIYF. In DNA, the CDR3 is TGTGCCAGCAGCTTACCGGCATCTGGAAACACCATATATTTT.

CDR3 protein: CAWSRDRVNSPLHF. As DNA, the CDR3 is TGTGCCTGGAGTCGGGACAGGGTTAATTCACCCCTCCACTTT. The chain has TRBV30 and TRBJ1-6; 9 bases fit TRBD1. V lost 2 bases and J lost 6; bases outside the gene matches: 2. CDR1 is GTSNPN, CDR2 SVGIG, per germline (reference sequence). The CDR3 loop spans 14 amino acids.

The CDR3, as DNA: TGTGCCAGTAGTAGCGGGGGCACATACAATGAGCAGTTCTTC. Encoded protein: CASSSGGTYNEQFF. This chain links TRBV19 with TRBJ2-1; D perhaps matches TRBD2 (7 bases). From germline, CDR1 is LNHDA and CDR2 SQIVND (reference sequence). The V end was cut by 4 bases, the J end by 4 bases, with 11 bases between. The CDR3 length is 14 residues.

The J gene is TRBJ2-1, the V gene TRBV6-5; perhaps D is TRBD1 or TRBD2 (6 bases each). The CDR3 is 16 amino acids. Trimming removed 0 bases from V and 4 bases from J, with 13 bases in between. Germline V gives CDR1 MNHEY, CDR2 SVGAGI. The DNA for the CDR3 is TGTGCCAGCAGTTACTCGACGGGGGCGCGTTACAATGAGCAGTTCTTC. Amino acids: CASSYSTGARYNEQFF.

This chain joins TRBV5-6 and TRBJ1-3, with a tentative D call TRBD1 (6 bases). The CDR3 has 16 residues. CDR1 is SGHDT and CDR2 is YYEEEE in the germline V gene. Trimming cost V 1 base and J 0 bases, with 11 bases left between them. The CDR3 DNA reads as TGTGCCAGCAGCTTGATTGCAGGGGCCTCTGGAAACACCATATATTTT. Its protein product is CASSLIAGASGNTIYF.

The V call is TRBV15, the J call TRBJ2-2; the D gene is possibly TRBD1 (6 bases). The ends were cut back, 3 bases at V and 2 bases at J, with 10 bases in the middle. Germline lookup yields CDR1 LNHNV and CDR2 YYDKDF (reference sequence). The CDR3 is 15 amino acids. Here the CDR3 reads CATSRGTLNTGELFF. Here the CDR3 DNA reads TGTGCCACCAGCAGGGGGACACTTAACACCGGGGAGCTGTTTTTT.

The chain links TRBV27 to TRBJ1-1; D is uncertain. The CDR3 is 14 residues long. V was trimmed by 4 bases and J by 0 bases, leaving 9 bases between them. Germline V CDR1 and CDR2: MNHEY, SMNVEV (reference sequence). The CDR3 region is CASSYGNLNTEAFF. As DNA, the CDR3 is TGTGCCAGCAGTTACGGCAACTTGAACACTGAAGCTTTCTTT.

This chain uses TRBV28 with TRBJ1-5; D is ambiguous. The germline CDR1 and CDR2 sequences are MDHEN and SYDVKM. The CDR3 is made up of 15 amino acids. The V end was cut by 5 bases, the J end by 0 bases, with 11 bases between. The CDR3 loop is CASSVLVYSNQPQHF. CDR3 DNA sequence: TGTGCCAGCAGTGTACTCGTATATAGCAATCAGCCCCAGCATTTT.

Remarks on this clone: Additional DNA sequences in this sample encode the identical CDR3. The chain is built from TRBV2 and TRBJ2-5; tentatively, D is TRBD2 (6 bases). This CDR3 is built from 14 residues. The V end was cut by 4 bases, the J end by 2 bases, with 11 bases between. Looked up from germline, CDR1 is SNHLY and CDR2 is FYNNEI. The CDR3 DNA is TGTGCCAGCAGTGGCTTGCGGGGTCAAGAGACCCAGTACTTC. It translates to CASSGLRGQETQYF.

V gene TRBV7-2 combines with J gene TRBJ2-5; 8 nucleotides agree with TRBD2. With 5 bases clipped from V and 2 bases from J, the junction kept 7 bases outside the gene matches. The CDR3 contains 15 residues. Germline CDR1 and CDR2: SGHTA and FQGNSA. The CDR3 here is CASSVRGGGQETQYF. CDR3 DNA: TGTGCCAGCAGCGTCCGCGGCGGGGGGCAAGAGACCCAGTACTTC.

The chain combines TRBV6-5 with TRBJ1-2; D uncertain. Germline CDR1 MNHEY, CDR2 SVGAGI. V was cut by 6 bases and J by 2 bases, with 10 bases left in between. The CDR3 has 13 amino acids. CDR3 amino acids: CASSHHINYGYTF. The CDR3 nucleotides read TGTGCCAGCAGCCATCATATCAACTATGGCTACACCTTC.

This rearrangement joins TRBV12-5 to TRBJ2-2; D is undetermined. This CDR3 is 12 amino acids long. V shed 1 base and J shed 4 bases, with 1 base lying between them. Germline V gene lookup returns CDR1 LGHNT and CDR2 FRNRAP. CDR3 region: CASGLATGELFF. DNA of the CDR3: TGTGCTAGTGGTTTGGCCACCGGGGAGCTGTTTTTT.

The rearrangement links TRBV19 to TRBJ1-2; TRBD1 agrees at 10 bases. The CDR3 has 16 residues. CDR1 and CDR2 from the germline V gene are LNHDA and SQIVND (reference sequence). The J segment lost 4 bases and the V segment lost 5 bases, leaving 10 bases of the junction unmatched. DNA for the CDR3: TGTGCCAGTAGTGACAGGGGGCGCCGGTCTGGCTATGGCTACACCTTC. Translation: CASSDRGRRSGYGYTF.

The chain recombines TRBV6-5 with TRBJ1-2; D is undetermined. The length of the CDR3 is 11 residues. Trimming took off 6 bases at V and 7 bases at J, with 9 bases between the two ends. Looked up from germline, CDR1 is MNHEY and CDR2 is SVGAGI. The CDR3 here is CASRSWTGYTF. The CDR3 region has the DNA TGTGCCAGCAGATCGTGGACTGGCTACACCTTC.

This clone was seen a single time. The V gene is TRBV4-3, the J gene TRBJ2-1; 12 nucleotides line up with TRBD2. V lost 4 bases to trimming and J lost 11 bases; unmatched junction nucleotides: 9. Germline-derived CDR1 and CDR2 are LGHNA and YSLEER. The CDR3 is made up of 15 amino acids. The CDR3 DNA is TGCGCCAGCAGCCGGCGACTAGCGGGGGATTCAAAGCAGTTCTTC. Its translation is CASSRRLAGDSKQFF.

The J gene is TRBJ2-5, the V gene TRBV6-5; a possible D gene is TRBD2 (5 bases). The germline CDR1 and CDR2 sequences are MNHEY and SVGAGI. CDR3 length: 11 amino acids. Deletions cut 7 bases from V and 4 bases from J, with 7 bases between. In DNA, the CDR3 is TGTGCCAGCACCGCGGGAGAGACCCAGTACTTC. It translates to CASTAGETQYF.

The chain has TRBV18 and TRBJ2-1, with 16 bases matching TRBD2. The CDR3 spans 16 residues. The germline CDR1 and CDR2 sequences are KGHSH and LQKENI. V dropped 6 bases and J dropped 7; count of bases not matched to a gene: 6. This CDR3 reads CASSPLGLAGGNEQFF. The DNA of the CDR3 is TGTGCCAGCTCGCCATTGGGACTAGCGGGGGGGAATGAGCAGTTCTTC. The variable domain in full, completed from reference TRBV18 and TRBJ2-1, reads NAGVMQNPRHLVRRRGQEARLRCSPMKGHSHVYWYRQLPEEGLKFMVYLQKENIIDESGMPKERFSAEFPKEGPSILRIQQVVRGDSAAYFCASSPLGLAGGNEQFFGPGTRLTVL.

V gene TRBV30 combines with J gene TRBJ2-7; a weak D match, TRBD1 (6 bases). Germline V gene sequence: CDR1 GTSNPN, CDR2 SVGIG (reference sequence). The CDR3 runs to 12 residues. Trimming left V 5 bases short and J 1 base short, with 9 bases between. The DNA of the CDR3 is TGTGCCTGGCGGACAGATTCCTACGAGCAGTACTTC. As protein: CAWRTDSYEQYF.

In nucleotides, the CDR3 is TGTGCCAGTAGTATCGGGGGAGGGAACGAGCAGTACTTC. Residues: CASSIGGGNEQYF. V is TRBV19 and J is TRBJ2-7, with 7 bases fitting TRBD2. The CDR3 consists of 13 residues. V shed 3 bases and J 5 bases; nucleotides not matched to a gene: 4. The germline V gene encodes CDR1 LNHDA and CDR2 SQIVND (reference sequence). Filled out from reference TRBV19 and TRBJ2-7, the complete variable domain reads DGGITQSPKYLFRKEGQNVTLSCEQNLNHDAMYWYRQDPGQGLRLIYYSQIVNDFQKGDIAEGYSVSREKKESFPLTVTSAQKNPTAFYLCASSIGGGNEQYFGPGTRLTVT.

This clone was observed a few times. V usage is TRBV27 and J usage is TRBJ1-6; D is unresolved. Germline V CDR1 and CDR2: MNHEY, SMNVEV (reference sequence). V lost 8 bases to trimming and J lost 9 bases, with 17 bases between them. The CDR3 totals 14 residues. CDR3 loop: CASCLSGSRSPLHF. The CDR3, as DNA: TGTGCCAGCTGCTTGTCGGGTTCACGTTCACCCCTCCACTTT.